These 21 T cell receptor beta chains share one sample of origin, sequenced in a study of read filtering for tumor transcriptome and immune sequencing. This library used roughly 400 ng RNA and molecular barcoded adaptors spanning alpha/delta and beta/gamma chains. Via MiXCR, TCRdb re-called the reads, giving one row per CDR3 protein. The table includes about 37,000 distinct CDR3 sequences, roughly an eighth detected once. The sequenced material came from a population of CD138-negative cells sorted from bone marrow. The receptors stem from a donor over 35 with multiple myeloma.

This clonotype was seen a few times. This chain joins TRBV28 and TRBJ1-1; 7 bases line up with TRBD1. J was trimmed by 1 base and V by 2 bases; bases with no gene match: 1. The CDR3 is 14 residues long. Germline values: CDR1 MDHEN, CDR2 SYDVKM. The CDR3 DNA reads as TGTGCCAGCAGTTTAACAGGGGCGAACACTGAAGCTTTCTTT. Translating it yields CASSLTGANTEAFF.

This clonotype was seen at least ten times. J is TRBJ1-1 and V is TRBV28; D remains unclear. V was trimmed by 3 bases and J by 2 bases, leaving 13 bases between them. Germline V gene sequence: CDR1 MDHEN, CDR2 SYDVKM. The CDR3 is made up of 15 amino acids. CDR3 bases: TGTGCCAGCAGTTTTCCCGGGAAGACCAACACTGAAGCTTTCTTT. Its translation is CASSFPGKTNTEAFF.

This clonotype was detected a few times. This may be a read error, as it is one base from a much larger clone. This chain links TRBV20-1 with TRBJ1-4; D is uncertain. The end of the DNA aligns better with TRBJ2-3, so the J call may be wrong. The CDR3 consists of 13 residues. Germline V gives CDR1 DFQATT, CDR2 SNEGSKA (reference sequence). The CDR3 sequence: CSARDPYVDSQYF. The CDR3 DNA reads TGCAGTGCTAGAGATCCTTACGTTGATTCGCAGTATTTT.

This clonotype came up once. With a far larger clone one base away, a read error is the likely cause. The chain links TRBV10-3 to TRBJ1-1, with D tentatively TRBD1 (6 bases). This CDR3 has 13 amino acids. The germline V gene has CDR1 ENHRY and CDR2 SYGVKD. The CDR3 loop is CANRQADNSPPHF. As DNA, the CDR3 is TGTGCCAACCGACAGGCCGATAATTCACCCCCCCACTTT.

This clonotype has ten or more counts. One junction end disagrees with the germline gene, perhaps due to a read error. The chain carries TRBV20-1 and TRBJ2-1; 9 bases line up with TRBD2. The germline CDR1 and CDR2 sequences are DFQATT and SNEGSKA (reference sequence). The CDR3 runs to 14 residues. CDR3 DNA: TGCAGTGCTAGAGCCGGGACTAGCTACGATGAGCAGTTCTTC. The encoded protein is CSARAGTSYDEQFF.

As regards this clonotype: With a much larger clone just one base away, this may be a read error. The chain uses TRBV5-6 and TRBJ1-1; D gene uncertain. The CDR3 consists of 15 residues. In germline, CDR1 is SGHDT, CDR2 YYEEEE. The ends were cut back, 4 bases at V and 3 bases at J, with 16 bases in the middle. The CDR3 protein is CASSQVGQMYTEAFF. CDR3 in DNA: TGTGCCAGCAGCCAGGTCGGGCAGATGTACACTGAAGCTTTCTTT. The full variable domain, rest sourced from reference TRBV5-6 and TRBJ1-1, is DAGVTQSPTHLIKTRGQQVTLRCSPKSGHDTVSWYQQALGQGPQFIFQYYEEEERQRGNFPDRFSGHQFPNYSSELNVNALLLGDSALYLCASSQVGQMYTEAFFGQGTRLTVV.

This clonotype was detected ten times or more. V is TRBV7-2 and J is TRBJ2-1; TRBD2 agrees at 10 bases. From germline, CDR1 is SGHTA and CDR2 FQGNSA. V shed 5 bases, J shed 4 bases, and the junction held 5 bases outside the gene matches. The CDR3 consists of 15 residues. The CDR3 is CASSNSGGTYNEQFF. As DNA, the CDR3 is TGTGCCAGCAGCAATAGCGGGGGGACGTACAATGAGCAGTTCTTC.

This clonotype was seen many times. The chain employs TRBV5-4 and TRBJ2-5; 8 bases align to TRBD2. The CDR3 sequence is 14 residues long. Trimming cost V 4 bases and J 2 bases; bases outside gene matches: 4. CDR1 SGHNT and CDR2 YYREEE come from the germline V gene (reference sequence). CDR3 sequence reads: CASSSGGGQETQYF. Written as DNA, the CDR3 is TGTGCCAGCAGCAGCGGGGGCGGTCAAGAGACCCAGTACTTC.

This clonotype was detected ten times or more. The CDR3 DNA is TGTGCCAGCAGCCCCGGGGTAGCGGCCTTCTCCTACAATGAGCAGTTCTTC. Translating gives CASSPGVAAFSYNEQFF. The rearrangement links TRBV11-2 to TRBJ2-1; possible D gene TRBD2, 6 bases. The CDR3 has 17 amino acids. V lost 5 bases and J 0 bases, leaving 17 bases between the germline ends. In germline, CDR1 is SGHAT, CDR2 FQNNGV.

In this sample, this clonotype turned up many times. The chain combines TRBV29-1 with TRBJ2-7; 10 nucleotides line up with TRBD2. The V and J ends lost 5 bases and 6 bases, in that order; junction bases with no gene match: 7. The V gene's germline CDR1 is SQVTM and CDR2 ANQGSEA. The CDR3 loop spans 13 amino acids. This CDR3 is CSVSSGRAFEQYF. The CDR3 DNA follows: TGCAGCGTTTCTAGCGGGAGAGCTTTCGAGCAGTACTTC.

The chain employs TRBV18 and TRBJ2-1; perhaps TRBD2 as D (6 bases). V lost 3 bases and J 4 bases, leaving 13 bases between the germline ends. The V gene's germline CDR1 is KGHSH and CDR2 LQKENI. The CDR3 contains 15 residues. DNA of the CDR3: TGTGCCAGCTCACCTACTATGGGGGGATACAATGAGCAGTTCTTC. This codes for CASSPTMGGYNEQFF.

There are many counts of this clonotype. This sequence joins TRBV24-1 and TRBJ2-1; TRBD2 agrees at 8 bases. The CDR3 spans 16 residues. Germline values: CDR1 KGHDR, CDR2 SFDVKD. Trimming removed 3 bases from V and 9 bases from J; junction bases left unmatched: 12. The CDR3 coding sequence is TGTGCCACCAGTGATCCAGGTGCGGGAGGTTGGAGTGAGCAGTTCTTC. Its protein product is CATSDPGAGGWSEQFF.

Many counts were recorded for this clonotype. The gene calls are TRBV15 and TRBJ2-1; TRBD2 might be the D (5 bases). Per the germline V gene, CDR1 is LNHNV and CDR2 is YYDKDF (reference sequence). Deletions cut 8 bases from V and 1 base from J, with 27 bases between. This CDR3 is 19 amino acids long. CDR3 sequence reads: CATEPLGSGSYHSYNEQFF. CDR3 nucleotide sequence: TGTGCCACCGAACCTTTGGGCTCGGGGAGCTATCATTCCTACAATGAGCAGTTCTTC.

The table lists this clonotype with many counts. This sequence joins TRBV20-1 and TRBJ2-1, with TRBD2 identical over 9 bases. The CDR3 spans 15 residues. The germline V gene has CDR1 DFQATT and CDR2 SNEGSKA (reference sequence). V was pared by 2 bases and J by 8 bases, with 10 bases of the junction left unmatched. In DNA, the CDR3 is TGCAGTGCTAGACCAGGGTTTAGCGGGAGTTATGAGCAGTTCTTC. Translating it yields CSARPGFSGSYEQFF.

Only one count was recorded for this clonotype. A far larger clone is one nucleotide away, so this likely arose from a read error. The chain couples TRBV6-6 to TRBJ2-1; TRBD2 matches at 13 bases. This CDR3 region has 14 residues. CDR1 and CDR2 (germline): MNHNY, SVGAGI (reference sequence). This CDR3 is CASRTSGSRGEQLF. CDR3 nucleotide sequence: TGTGCCAGCCGGACTAGCGGGAGTAGGGGTGAGCAGCTCTTC.

This chain uses TRBV20-1 with TRBJ1-1, with D maybe TRBD1 (6 bases). V lost 3 bases, J lost 1 base, and 12 bases lay in between. The germline V gene has CDR1 DFQATT and CDR2 SNEGSKA (reference sequence). CDR3 size: 14 residues. CDR3 nucleotide sequence: TGCAGTGCTAGCCGAGGACAGACGAACACTGAAGCTTTCTTT. It yields the protein CSASRGQTNTEAFF.

This clonotype is medium-sized (0.01 to 0.1%) in the sample. The chain links TRBV20-1 to TRBJ2-7, with D maybe TRBD1 (5 bases). The CDR3 consists of 15 residues. Germline V gene data show CDR1 as DFQATT and CDR2 as SNEGSKA (reference sequence). V lost 6 bases and J lost 6, with 24 bases in between. The CDR3 DNA reads as TGCAGTGCAACTGGACCCAAGGGGCCCTTGGCCGAGCAGTACTTC. Its translation: CSATGPKGPLAEQYF.

This clonotype was observed a handful of times. An end of the junction does not agree with germline; a read error may underlie this. The chain links TRBV6-6 to TRBJ2-5; TRBD1 aligns across 9 bases. Germline V gene data show CDR1 as MNHNY and CDR2 as SVGAGI (reference sequence). This CDR3 is built from 13 residues. The CDR3 is CASNRGPQEAQYF. In DNA form, the CDR3 reads TGTGCCAGCAACAGGGGGCCCCAAGAGGCCCAGTACTTC.

This clonotype has a count of ten or more. The V and J genes are TRBV4-1 and TRBJ2-1; D is uncertain. V lost 0 bases and J 1 base, leaving 16 bases between the germline ends. Germline CDR1 MGHRA, CDR2 YSYEKL. CDR3 length: 18 residues. CDR3 loop: CASSQDRKDPYSYNEQFF. CDR3 coding DNA: TGCGCCAGCAGCCAAGATCGGAAAGACCCCTATTCCTACAATGAGCAGTTCTTC.

This clonotype appeared many times. The rearrangement joins TRBV6-2 or TRBV6-3 to TRBJ2-1; 10 bases are shared with TRBD1. Germline assignment: CDR1 MNHEY and CDR2 SVGEGT. This CDR3 is 17 amino acids long. V shed 6 bases, J shed 0 bases, and the junction held 8 bases outside the gene matches. This CDR3 reads CASRGDRGRSSYNEQFF. The DNA for the CDR3 is TGTGCCAGCAGAGGGGACAGGGGCCGCAGCTCCTACAATGAGCAGTTCTTC.

This clonotype was picked up many times. The chain recombines TRBV5-6 with TRBJ2-1; 7 nucleotides match TRBD2. Looked up from germline, CDR1 is SGHDT and CDR2 is YYEEEE. The V and J ends lost 1 base and 9 bases, in that order; junction bases with no gene match: 7. The CDR3 loop spans 14 amino acids. CDR3 in DNA: TGTGCCAGCAGCTTGTGGGGGAGGGGCGGTGAGCAGTTCTTC. This translates into CASSLWGRGGEQFF.